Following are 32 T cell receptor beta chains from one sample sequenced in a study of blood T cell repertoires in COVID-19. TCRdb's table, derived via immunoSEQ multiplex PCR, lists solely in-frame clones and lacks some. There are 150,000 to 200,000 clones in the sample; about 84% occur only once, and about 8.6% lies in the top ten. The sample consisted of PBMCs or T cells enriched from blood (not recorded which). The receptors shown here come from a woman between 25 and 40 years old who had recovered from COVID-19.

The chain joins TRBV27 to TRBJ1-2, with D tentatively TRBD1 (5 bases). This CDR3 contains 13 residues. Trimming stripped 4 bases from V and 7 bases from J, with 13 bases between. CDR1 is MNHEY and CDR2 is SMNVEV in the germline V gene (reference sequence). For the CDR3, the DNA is TGTGCCAGCAGTTCTCCGCAGGGCACTGGCTACACCTTC. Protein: CASSSPQGTGYTF.

CDR3 region: CASSDIVPQHF. The CDR3 DNA reads TGCGCCAGCAGTGACATCGTTCCCCAGCATTTT. This chain links TRBV23-1 with TRBJ1-5; D not certain. TRBV23-1 is filed as an ORF, its function uncertain. This CDR3 contains 11 residues. V was pared by 5 bases and J by 10 bases, with 9 bases between.

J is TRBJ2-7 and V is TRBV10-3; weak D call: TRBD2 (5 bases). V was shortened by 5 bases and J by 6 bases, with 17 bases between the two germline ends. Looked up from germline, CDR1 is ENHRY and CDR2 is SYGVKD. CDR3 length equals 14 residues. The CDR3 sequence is CAISSSERAIEQYF. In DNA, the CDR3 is TGTGCCATCAGTTCGTCCGAGAGGGCGATCGAGCAGTACTTC.

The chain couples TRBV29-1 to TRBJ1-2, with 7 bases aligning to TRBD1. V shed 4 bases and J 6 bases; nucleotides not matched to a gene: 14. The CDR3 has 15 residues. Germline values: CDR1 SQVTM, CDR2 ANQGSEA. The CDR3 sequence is CSVVGGTGVGNGYTF. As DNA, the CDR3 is TGCAGCGTTGTTGGGGGAACAGGGGTTGGAAATGGCTACACCTTC.

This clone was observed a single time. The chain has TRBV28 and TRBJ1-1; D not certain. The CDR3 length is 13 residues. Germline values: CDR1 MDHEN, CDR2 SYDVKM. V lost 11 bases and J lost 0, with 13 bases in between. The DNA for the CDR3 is TGTGCCTGCGCGGGGAACATGAACACTGAAGCTTTCTTT. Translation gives CACAGNMNTEAFF.

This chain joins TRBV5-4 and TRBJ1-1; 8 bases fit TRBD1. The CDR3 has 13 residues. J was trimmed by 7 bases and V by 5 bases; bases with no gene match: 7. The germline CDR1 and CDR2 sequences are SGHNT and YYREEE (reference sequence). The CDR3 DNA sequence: TGTGCCAGCAGTCCGACAGGGGTCAGTGAAGCTTTCTTT. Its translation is CASSPTGVSEAFF.

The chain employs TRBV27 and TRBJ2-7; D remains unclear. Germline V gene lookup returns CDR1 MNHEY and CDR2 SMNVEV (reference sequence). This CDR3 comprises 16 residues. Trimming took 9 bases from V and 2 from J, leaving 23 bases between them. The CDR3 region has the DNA TGTGCCAGTCGGAAATTATCTGGTCTGGGCCCCTACGAGCAGTACTTC. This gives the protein CASRKLSGLGPYEQYF.

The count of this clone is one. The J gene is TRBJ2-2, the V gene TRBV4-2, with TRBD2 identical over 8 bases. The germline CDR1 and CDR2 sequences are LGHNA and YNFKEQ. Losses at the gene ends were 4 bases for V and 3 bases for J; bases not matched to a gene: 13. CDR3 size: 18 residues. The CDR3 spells CASSRGNQRERYTGELFF. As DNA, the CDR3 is TGTGCCAGCAGCCGGGGGAATCAGCGGGAGCGCTACACCGGGGAGCTGTTTTTT.

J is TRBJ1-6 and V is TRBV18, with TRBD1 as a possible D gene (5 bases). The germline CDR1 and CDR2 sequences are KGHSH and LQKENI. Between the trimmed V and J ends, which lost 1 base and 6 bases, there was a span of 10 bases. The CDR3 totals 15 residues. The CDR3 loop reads CASSPQTDLNSPLHF. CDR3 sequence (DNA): TGTGCCAGCTCACCACAGACAGATCTTAATTCACCCCTCCACTTT.

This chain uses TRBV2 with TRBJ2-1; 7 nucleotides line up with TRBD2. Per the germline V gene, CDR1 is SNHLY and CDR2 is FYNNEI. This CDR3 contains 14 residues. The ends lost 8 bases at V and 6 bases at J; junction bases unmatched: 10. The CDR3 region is CASQPLREPNEQFF. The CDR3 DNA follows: TGTGCCAGCCAGCCCTTGCGGGAGCCCAATGAGCAGTTCTTC. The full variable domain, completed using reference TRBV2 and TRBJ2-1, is EPEVTQTPSHQVTQMGQEVILRCVPISNHLYFYWYRQILGQKVEFLVSFYNNEISEKSEIFDDQFSVERPDGSNFTLKIRSTKLEDSAMYFCASQPLREPNEQFFGPGTRLTVL.

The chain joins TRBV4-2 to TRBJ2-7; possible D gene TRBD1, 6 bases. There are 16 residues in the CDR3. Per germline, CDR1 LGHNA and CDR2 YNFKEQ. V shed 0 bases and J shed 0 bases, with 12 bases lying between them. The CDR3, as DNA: TGTGCCAGCAGCCAAGACGGACAGTTCAGCTCCTACGAGCAGTACTTC. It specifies CASSQDGQFSSYEQYF.

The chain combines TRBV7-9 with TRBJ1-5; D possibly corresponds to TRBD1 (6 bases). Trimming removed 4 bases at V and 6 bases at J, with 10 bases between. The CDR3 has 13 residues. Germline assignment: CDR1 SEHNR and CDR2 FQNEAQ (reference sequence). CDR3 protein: CASSSLQGQPQHF. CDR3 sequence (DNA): TGTGCCAGCAGCTCACTACAGGGTCAGCCCCAGCATTTT.

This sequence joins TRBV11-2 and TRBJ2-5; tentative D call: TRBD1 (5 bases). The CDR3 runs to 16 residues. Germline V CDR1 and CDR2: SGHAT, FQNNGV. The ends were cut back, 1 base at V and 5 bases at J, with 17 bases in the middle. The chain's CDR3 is CASSLGWAGLGETQYF. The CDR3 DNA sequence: TGTGCCAGCAGCTTAGGATGGGCAGGGCTGGGGGAGACCCAGTACTTC.

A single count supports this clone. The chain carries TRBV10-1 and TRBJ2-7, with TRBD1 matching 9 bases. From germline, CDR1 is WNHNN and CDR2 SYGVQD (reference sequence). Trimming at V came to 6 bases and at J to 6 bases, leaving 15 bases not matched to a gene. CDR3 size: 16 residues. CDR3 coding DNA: TGCGCCAGCAGCGAACCTGCAGGGACAGGGCGCGCCGAGCAGTACTTC. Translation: CASSEPAGTGRAEQYF.

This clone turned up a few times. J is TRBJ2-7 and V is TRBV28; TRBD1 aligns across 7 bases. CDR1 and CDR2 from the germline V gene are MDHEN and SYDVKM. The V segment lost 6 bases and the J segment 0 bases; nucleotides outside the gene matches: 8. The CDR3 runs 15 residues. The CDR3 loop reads CASRIDRASSYEQYF. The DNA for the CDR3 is TGTGCCAGCAGAATAGACAGGGCGAGCTCCTACGAGCAGTACTTC.

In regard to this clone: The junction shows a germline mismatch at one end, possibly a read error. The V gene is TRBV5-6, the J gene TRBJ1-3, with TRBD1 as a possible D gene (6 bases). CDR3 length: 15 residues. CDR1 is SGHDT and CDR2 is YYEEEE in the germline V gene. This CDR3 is CASSLGHRIPGAIYF. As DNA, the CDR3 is TGTGCCAGCAGTTTGGGACACAGGATCCCGGGGGCCATATATTTT.

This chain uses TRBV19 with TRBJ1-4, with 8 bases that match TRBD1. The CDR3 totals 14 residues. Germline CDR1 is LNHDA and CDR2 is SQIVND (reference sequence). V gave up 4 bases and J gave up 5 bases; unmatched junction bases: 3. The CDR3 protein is CASSTGTGNEKLFF. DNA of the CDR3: TGTGCCAGTAGTACCGGGACAGGCAATGAAAAACTGTTTTTT. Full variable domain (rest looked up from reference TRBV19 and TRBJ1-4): DGGITQSPKYLFRKEGQNVTLSCEQNLNHDAMYWYRQDPGQGLRLIYYSQIVNDFQKGDIAEGYSVSREKKESFPLTVTSAQKNPTAFYLCASSTGTGNEKLFFGSGTQLSVL.

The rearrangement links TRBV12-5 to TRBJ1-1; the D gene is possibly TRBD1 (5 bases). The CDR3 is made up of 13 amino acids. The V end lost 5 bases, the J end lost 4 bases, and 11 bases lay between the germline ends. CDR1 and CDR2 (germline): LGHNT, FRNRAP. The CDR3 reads CASGASGGTEAFF. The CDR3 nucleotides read TGTGCTAGTGGTGCCTCGGGGGGCACTGAAGCTTTCTTT.

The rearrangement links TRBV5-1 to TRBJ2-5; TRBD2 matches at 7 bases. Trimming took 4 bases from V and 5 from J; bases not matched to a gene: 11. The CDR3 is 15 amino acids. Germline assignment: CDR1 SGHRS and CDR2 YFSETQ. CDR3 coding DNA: TGCGCCAGCAGCACCGCTAGCGGAGTGGGGGAGACCCAGTACTTC. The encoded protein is CASSTASGVGETQYF.

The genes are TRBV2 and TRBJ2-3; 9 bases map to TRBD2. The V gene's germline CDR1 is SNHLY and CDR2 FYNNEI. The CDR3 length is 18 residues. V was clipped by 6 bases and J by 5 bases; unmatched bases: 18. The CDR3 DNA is TGTGCCAGCAGCGGAAGCGCTGTGGCTAGCGGGAAAGTAGATACGCAGTATTTT. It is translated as CASSGSAVASGKVDTQYF.

The CDR3 DNA reads TGTGCCAGCAGTTTGCTAGGACAGGGAAGGGCCTATAATTCACCCCTCCACTTT. Protein product: CASSLLGQGRAYNSPLHF. The chain has TRBV27 and TRBJ1-6; TRBD1 matches 8 bases. V lost 3 bases to trimming and J lost 2 bases; unmatched junction nucleotides: 9. Germline values: CDR1 MNHEY, CDR2 SMNVEV (reference sequence). This CDR3 has 18 residues.

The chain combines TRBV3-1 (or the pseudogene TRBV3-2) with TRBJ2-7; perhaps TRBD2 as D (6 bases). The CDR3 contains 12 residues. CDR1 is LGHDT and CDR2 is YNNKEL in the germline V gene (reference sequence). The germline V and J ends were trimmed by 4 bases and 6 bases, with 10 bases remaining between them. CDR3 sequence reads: CASSRRGSEQYF. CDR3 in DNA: TGTGCCAGCAGCCGTCGGGGGAGCGAGCAGTACTTC.

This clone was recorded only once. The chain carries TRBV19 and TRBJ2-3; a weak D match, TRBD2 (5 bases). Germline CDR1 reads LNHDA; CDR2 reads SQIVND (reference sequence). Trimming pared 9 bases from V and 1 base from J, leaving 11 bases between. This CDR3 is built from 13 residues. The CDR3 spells CASQLAGTDTQYF. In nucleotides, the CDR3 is TGTGCCAGCCAGCTAGCCGGCACAGATACGCAGTATTTT.

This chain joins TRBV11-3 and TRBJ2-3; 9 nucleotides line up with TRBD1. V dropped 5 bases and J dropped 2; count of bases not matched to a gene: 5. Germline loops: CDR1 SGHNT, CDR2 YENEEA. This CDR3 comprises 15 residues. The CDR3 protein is CASSAGQGNTDTQYF. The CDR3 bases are TGTGCCAGCAGCGCGGGACAGGGAAACACAGATACGCAGTATTTT.

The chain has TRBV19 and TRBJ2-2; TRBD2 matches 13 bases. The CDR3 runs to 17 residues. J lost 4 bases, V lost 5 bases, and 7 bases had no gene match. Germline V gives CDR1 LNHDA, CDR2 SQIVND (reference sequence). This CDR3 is CASSPGLAGDPTGELFF. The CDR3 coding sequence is TGTGCCAGTAGTCCAGGACTAGCGGGAGACCCCACCGGGGAGCTGTTTTTT. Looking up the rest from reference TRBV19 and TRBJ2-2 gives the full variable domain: DGGITQSPKYLFRKEGQNVTLSCEQNLNHDAMYWYRQDPGQGLRLIYYSQIVNDFQKGDIAEGYSVSREKKESFPLTVTSAQKNPTAFYLCASSPGLAGDPTGELFFGEGSRLTVL.

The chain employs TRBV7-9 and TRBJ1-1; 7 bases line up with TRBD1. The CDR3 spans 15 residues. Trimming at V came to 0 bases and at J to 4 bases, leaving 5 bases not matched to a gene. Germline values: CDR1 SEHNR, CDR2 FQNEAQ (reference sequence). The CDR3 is CASSLAGTAATEAFF. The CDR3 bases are TGTGCCAGCAGCTTAGCCGGGACAGCAGCCACTGAAGCTTTCTTT.

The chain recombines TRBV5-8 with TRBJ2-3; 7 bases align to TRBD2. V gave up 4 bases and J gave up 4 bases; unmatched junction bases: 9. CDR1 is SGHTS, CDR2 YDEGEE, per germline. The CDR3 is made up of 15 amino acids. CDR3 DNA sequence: TGTGCCAGCAGCCCCAGGGCGGGGGTCCCAGATACGCAGTATTTT. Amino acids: CASSPRAGVPDTQYF. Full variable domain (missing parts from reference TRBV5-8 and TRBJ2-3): EAGVTQSPTHLIKTRGQQATLRCSPISGHTSVYWYQQALGLGLQFLLWYDEGEERNRGNFPPRFSGRQFPNYSSELNVNALELEDSALYLCASSPRAGVPDTQYFGPGTRLTVL.

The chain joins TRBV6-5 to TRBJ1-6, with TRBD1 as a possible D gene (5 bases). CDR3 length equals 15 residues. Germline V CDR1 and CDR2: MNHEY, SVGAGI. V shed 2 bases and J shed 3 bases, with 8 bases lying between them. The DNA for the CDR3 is TGTGCCAGCAGTTACGACAGAAACTATAATTCACCCCTCCACTTT. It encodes CASSYDRNYNSPLHF.

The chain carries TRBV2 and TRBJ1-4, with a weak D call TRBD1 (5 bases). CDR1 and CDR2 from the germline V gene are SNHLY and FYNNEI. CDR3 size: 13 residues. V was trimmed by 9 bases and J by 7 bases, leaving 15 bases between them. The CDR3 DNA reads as TGTGCCAGGGCATCGTCTAGGGGTGAAAAACTGTTTTTT. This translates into CARASSRGEKLFF. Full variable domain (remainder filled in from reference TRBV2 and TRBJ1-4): EPEVTQTPSHQVTQMGQEVILRCVPISNHLYFYWYRQILGQKVEFLVSFYNNEISEKSEIFDDQFSVERPDGSNFTLKIRSTKLEDSAMYFCARASSRGEKLFFGSGTQLSVL.

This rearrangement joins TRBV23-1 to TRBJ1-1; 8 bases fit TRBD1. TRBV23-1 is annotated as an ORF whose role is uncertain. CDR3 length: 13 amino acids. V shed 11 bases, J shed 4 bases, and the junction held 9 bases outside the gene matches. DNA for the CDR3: TGCGCCGGCCGCAGGGGGCGTGGCACTGAAGCTTTCTTT. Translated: CAGRRGRGTEAFF.

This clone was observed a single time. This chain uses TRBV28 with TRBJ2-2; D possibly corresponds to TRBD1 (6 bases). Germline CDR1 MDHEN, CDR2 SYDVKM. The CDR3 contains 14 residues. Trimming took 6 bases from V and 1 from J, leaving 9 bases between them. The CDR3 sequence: CASRKDRNTGELFF. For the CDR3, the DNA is TGTGCCAGCAGGAAGGACAGGAACACCGGGGAGCTGTTTTTT.

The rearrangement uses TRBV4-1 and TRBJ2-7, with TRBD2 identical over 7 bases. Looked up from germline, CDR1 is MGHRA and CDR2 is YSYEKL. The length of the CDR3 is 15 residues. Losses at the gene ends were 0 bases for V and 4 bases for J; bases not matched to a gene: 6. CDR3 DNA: TGCGCCAGCAGCCAAGAAGACAGCGGGACTTACGAGCAGTACTTC. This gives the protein CASSQEDSGTYEQYF.